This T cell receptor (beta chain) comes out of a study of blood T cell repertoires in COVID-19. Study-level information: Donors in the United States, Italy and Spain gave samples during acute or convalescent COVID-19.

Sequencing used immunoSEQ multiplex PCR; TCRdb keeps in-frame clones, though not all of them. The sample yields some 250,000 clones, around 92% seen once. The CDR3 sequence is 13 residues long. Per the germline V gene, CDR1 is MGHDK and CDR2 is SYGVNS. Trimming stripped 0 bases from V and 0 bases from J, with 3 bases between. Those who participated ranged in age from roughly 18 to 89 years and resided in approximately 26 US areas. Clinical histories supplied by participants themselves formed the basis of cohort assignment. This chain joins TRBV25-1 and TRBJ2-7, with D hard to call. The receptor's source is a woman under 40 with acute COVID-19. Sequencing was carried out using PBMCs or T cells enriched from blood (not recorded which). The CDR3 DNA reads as TGTGCCAGCAGTGAATACAGCTCCTACGAGCAGTACTTC. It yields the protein CASSEYSSYEQYF.